This T cell receptor beta chain was retrieved from a study of blood T cell repertoires in COVID-19. Study in general: COVID-19 samples, acute and convalescent, were from the United States, Italy and Spain. PBMCs, B-cell-depleted T cells, or T cells were the source of the cDNA or gDNA that made up the material.

The CDR3 sequence is 14 residues long. Between the trimmed V and J ends, which lost 4 bases and 5 bases, there was a span of 12 bases. The germline V gene has CDR1 SGDLS and CDR2 YYNGEE. The Seattle patients joined while their infection was active and were tracked longitudinally afterward. As originally analysed: Counts of nucleated cells, estimated from reference gene primer amplification, were obtained. The table came from immunoSEQ multiplex PCR; TCRdb's copy has only in-frame clones and leaves some out. The D gene and trimming were derived from the DNA, and the V and J assignments and clone size from that table. The sample contains 85,000 to 100,000 clones, 70% to 90% of which appear only once.

V is TRBV9 and J is TRBJ2-2, with D uncertain. This TCR came from a man between 50 and 59 years old with COVID-19, enrolled during active disease. The specimen sequenced was peripheral blood. The CDR3 coding sequence is TGTGCCAGCAGCTCACCGGGTGGAACCGGGGAGCTGTTTTTT. Protein sequence: CASSSPGGTGELFF. Filled out from reference TRBV9 and TRBJ2-2, the complete variable domain reads DSGVTQTPKHLITATGQRVTLRCSPRSGDLSVYWYQQSLDQGLQFLIQYYNGEERAKGNILERFSAQQFPDLHSELNLSSLELGDSALYFCASSSPGGTGELFFGEGSRLTVL.